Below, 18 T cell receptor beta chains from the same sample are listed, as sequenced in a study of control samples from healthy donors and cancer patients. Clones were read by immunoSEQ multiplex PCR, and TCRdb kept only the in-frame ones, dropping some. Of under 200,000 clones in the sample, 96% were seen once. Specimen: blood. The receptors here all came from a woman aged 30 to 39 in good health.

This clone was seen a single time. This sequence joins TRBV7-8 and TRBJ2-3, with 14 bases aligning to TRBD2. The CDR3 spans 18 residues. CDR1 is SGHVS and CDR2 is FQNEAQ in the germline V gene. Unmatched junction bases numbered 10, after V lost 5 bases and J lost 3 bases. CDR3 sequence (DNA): TGTGCCAGCAGCGCCTACAGGGGGACTAGCGGGGGTACAGATACGCAGTATTTT. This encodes CASSAYRGTSGGTDTQYF.

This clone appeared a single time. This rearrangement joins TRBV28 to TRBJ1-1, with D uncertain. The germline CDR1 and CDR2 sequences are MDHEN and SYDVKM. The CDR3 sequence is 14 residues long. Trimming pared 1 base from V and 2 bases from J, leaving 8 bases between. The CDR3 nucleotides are TGTGCCAGCAGTTTATTAGGCCGAAACACTGAAGCTTTCTTT. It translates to CASSLLGRNTEAFF.

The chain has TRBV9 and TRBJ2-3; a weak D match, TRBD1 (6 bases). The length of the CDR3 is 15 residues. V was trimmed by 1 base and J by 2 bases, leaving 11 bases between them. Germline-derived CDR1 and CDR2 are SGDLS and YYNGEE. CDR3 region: CASSVFRDTTDTQYF. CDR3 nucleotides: TGTGCCAGCAGCGTATTCCGGGACACCACAGATACGCAGTATTTT.

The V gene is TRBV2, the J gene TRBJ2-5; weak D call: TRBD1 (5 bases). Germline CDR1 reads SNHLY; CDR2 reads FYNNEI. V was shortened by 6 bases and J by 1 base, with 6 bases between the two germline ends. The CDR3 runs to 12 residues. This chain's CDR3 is CASRGPQETQYF. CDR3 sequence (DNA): TGTGCCAGCAGGGGGCCCCAAGAGACCCAGTACTTC.

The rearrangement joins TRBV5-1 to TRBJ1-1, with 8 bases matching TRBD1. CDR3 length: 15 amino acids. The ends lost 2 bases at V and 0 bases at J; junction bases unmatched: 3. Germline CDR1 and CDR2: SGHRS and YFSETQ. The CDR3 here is CASSLSQGVNTEAFF. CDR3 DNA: TGCGCCAGCAGCTTATCACAGGGGGTGAACACTGAAGCTTTCTTT.

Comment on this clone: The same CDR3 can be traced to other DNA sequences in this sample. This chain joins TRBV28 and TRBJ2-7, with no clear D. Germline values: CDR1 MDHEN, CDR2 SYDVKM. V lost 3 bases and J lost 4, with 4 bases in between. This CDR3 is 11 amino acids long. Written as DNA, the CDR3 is TGTGCCAGCAGTTTCGGGTACGAGCAGTACTTC. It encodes CASSFGYEQYF.

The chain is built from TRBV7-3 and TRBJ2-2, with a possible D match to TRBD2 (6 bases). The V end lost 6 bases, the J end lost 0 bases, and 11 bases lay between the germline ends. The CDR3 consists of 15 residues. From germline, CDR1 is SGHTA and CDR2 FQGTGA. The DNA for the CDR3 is TGTGCCAGCAGAATTGGGGGGTCGAACACCGGGGAGCTGTTTTTT. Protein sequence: CASRIGGSNTGELFF. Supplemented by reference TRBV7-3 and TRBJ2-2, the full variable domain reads GAGVSQTPSNKVTEKGKYVELRCDPISGHTALYWYRQSLGQGPEFLIYFQGTGAADDSGLPNDRFFAVRPEGSVSTLKIQRTERGDSAVYLCASRIGGSNTGELFFGEGSRLTVL.

CDR3 region: CASSSRLAGAGEQYF. CDR3 coding DNA: TGTGCCAGCAGCTCCCGACTAGCGGGAGCGGGGGAGCAGTACTTC. V and J are TRBV7-2 and TRBJ2-7, with 12 bases lining up with TRBD2. The CDR3 has 15 residues. Per germline, CDR1 SGHTA and CDR2 FQGNSA. V was pared by 4 bases and J by 7 bases, with 8 bases of the junction left unmatched.

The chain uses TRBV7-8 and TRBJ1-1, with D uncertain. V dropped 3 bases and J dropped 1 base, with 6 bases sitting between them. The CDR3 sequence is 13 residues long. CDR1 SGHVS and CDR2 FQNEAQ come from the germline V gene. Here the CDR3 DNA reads TGTGCCAGCAGCTTTAGGCAGAACACTGAAGCTTTCTTT. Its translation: CASSFRQNTEAFF.

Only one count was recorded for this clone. The CDR3 loop is CASSQGNLNTEAFF. The CDR3 nucleotides read TGTGCCAGCAGCCAAGGCAATCTGAACACTGAAGCTTTCTTT. This rearrangement joins TRBV6-5 to TRBJ1-1; D is ambiguous. Per the germline V gene, CDR1 is MNHEY and CDR2 is SVGAGI. CDR3 length: 14 amino acids. With 6 bases removed from V and 0 bases from J, the gap between germline ends came to 11 bases.

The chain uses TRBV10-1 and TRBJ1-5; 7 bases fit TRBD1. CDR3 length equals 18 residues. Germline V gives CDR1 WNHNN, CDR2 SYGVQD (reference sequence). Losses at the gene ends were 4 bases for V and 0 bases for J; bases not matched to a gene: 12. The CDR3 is CASSAGTAIRHSNQPQHF. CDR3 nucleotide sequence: TGCGCCAGCAGTGCCGGGACAGCCATTCGCCATAGCAATCAGCCCCAGCATTTT.

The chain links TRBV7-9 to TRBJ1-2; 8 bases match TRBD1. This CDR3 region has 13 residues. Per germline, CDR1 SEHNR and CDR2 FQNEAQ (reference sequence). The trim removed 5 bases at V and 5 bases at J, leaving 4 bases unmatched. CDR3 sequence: CASSVRGPYGYTF. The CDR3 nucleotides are TGTGCCAGCAGCGTCAGGGGGCCGTATGGCTACACCTTC.

The CDR3 DNA follows: TGCGCCAGCAGCTTGGGGGTCAGCCAACAAGAGACCCAGTACTTC. Protein sequence: CASSLGVSQQETQYF. The chain combines TRBV5-1 with TRBJ2-5, with D uncertain. Germline V gene lookup returns CDR1 SGHRS and CDR2 YFSETQ. CDR3 length equals 15 residues. V lost 0 bases, J lost 2 bases, and 11 bases lay in between.

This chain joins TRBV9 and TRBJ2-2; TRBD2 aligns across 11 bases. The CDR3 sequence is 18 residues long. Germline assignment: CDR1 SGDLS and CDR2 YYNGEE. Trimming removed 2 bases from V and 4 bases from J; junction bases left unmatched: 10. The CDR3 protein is CASSVALVAGGITGELFF. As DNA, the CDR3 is TGTGCCAGCAGCGTTGCCCTTGTAGCGGGAGGGATCACCGGGGAGCTGTTTTTT.

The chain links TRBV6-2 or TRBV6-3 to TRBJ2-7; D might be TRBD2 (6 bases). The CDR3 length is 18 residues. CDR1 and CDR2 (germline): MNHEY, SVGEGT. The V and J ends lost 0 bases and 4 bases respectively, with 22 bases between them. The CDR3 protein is CASSYSKSWDGGPYEQYF. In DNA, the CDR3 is TGTGCCAGCAGTTACTCGAAATCGTGGGACGGAGGGCCTTACGAGCAGTACTTC.

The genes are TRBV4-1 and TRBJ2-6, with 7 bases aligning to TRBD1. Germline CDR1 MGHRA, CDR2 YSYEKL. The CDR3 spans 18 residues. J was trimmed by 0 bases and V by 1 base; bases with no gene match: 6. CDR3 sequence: CASSQVPRQGSGANVLTF. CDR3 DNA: TGCGCCAGCAGCCAAGTTCCCCGACAGGGCTCTGGGGCCAACGTCCTGACTTTC.

Here the CDR3 reads CASSVGATTNTGELFF. In nucleotides, the CDR3 is TGTGCCAGCAGCGTAGGGGCTACGACGAACACCGGGGAGCTGTTTTTT. The chain carries TRBV9 and TRBJ2-2; D not resolved. V was cut by 0 bases and J by 0 bases, with 9 bases left in between. Germline lookup yields CDR1 SGDLS and CDR2 YYNGEE. The CDR3 is 16 amino acids.

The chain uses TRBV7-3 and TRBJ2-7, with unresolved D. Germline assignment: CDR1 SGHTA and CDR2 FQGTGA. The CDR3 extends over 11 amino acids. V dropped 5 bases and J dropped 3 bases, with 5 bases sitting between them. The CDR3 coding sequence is TGTGCCAGCAGCATAGACTACGAGCAGTACTTC. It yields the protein CASSIDYEQYF.